Detailed here is one TCR beta chain. This clonotype occurred a few times. No antigen is known for it. Nothing much larger sits one base from this clone, and base qualities are not available. The V and J ends are trimmed by 5 bases and 2 bases, leaving 9 bases between them. CDR1 and CDR2 are drawn from the germline V gene: SQVTM, ANQGSEA. Spanning cysteine to phenylalanine, the CDR3 consists of 12 amino acids. CDR3 DNA is the only sequence kept; it has 36 bases, read in frame from the first base. Library prep was done by 5' RACE. Sequenced on a NextSeq 500. In the TCR library protocol, a unique molecular identifier was attached to each TCR cDNA molecule so that PCR and sequencing errors could be corrected. As for the authors' bioinformatics: TCR identification, UMI-based error correction and CDR3 extraction were performed with Decombinator tools. TCRs above a frequency of 2 per 1,000, corresponding to the top 1% of the tumor frequency distribution, were defined as expanded. Each repertoire was subsampled 100 times to 5,000 TCRs, after which Renyi diversity was computed with the R vegan package. CDR3 similarity networks were built from amino acid triplet string-kernel similarity, with CDR3s being connected when pairwise similarity was above 0.82. TCRdb reworked the public reads: Q25 trimming with fastp, MiXCR clone assembly, productive beta chains retained. Rows with a matching CDR3 protein are joined into one entry that keeps the most common DNA and genes. The V and J calls were not made by the authors but by TCRdb's processing. This sample comprises around 87,000 distinct CDR3 sequences, about 12% of them detected only once. About 40% of the sample is held by the ten biggest clonotypes.

This specimen's time point label, per the study, means: sample taken at primary tumor resection. Samples were obtained from approximately 77 patients with early-stage, untreated non-small cell lung cancer from the lung TRACERx cohort. Without any cell sorting, TCR sequencing was performed on whole RNA extracted either from tumor and nontumor lung tissue or from cryopreserved PBMC samples. Only patients with enough RNA available from two or more tumor regions were chosen for TCR sequencing. This specimen belongs to a study of spatial heterogeneity in lung cancer (dated by TCRdb to the late 2010s). In the study overall: Beta-chain transcripts were consistently detected in greater numbers than alpha-chain transcripts, which likely reflects a higher abundance of beta-chain transcripts. In the raw uncorrected reads, each unique combination of TCR and UMI appeared on average more than ten times. TCR alpha and beta repertoires were quantitatively compared across multiple tumor regions, matched nontumor lung and blood in non-small cell lung cancer. Nonsynonymous mutation counts, determined by whole-exome sequencing of tumor tissue, were related to TCR repertoire features. Both alpha and beta chains were TCR-sequenced in samples taken at surgery, namely 220 tumor regions, around 64 matched nontumor lung samples and 55 to 60 PBMC samples.

General study outcomes and caveats: Ubiquitous expanded tumor TCRs were found in blood more often at tumor resection than at routine follow-up. Confirming at a functional level the hypothesis that regional TCRs recognize regional mutations was considered to require additional single-cell paired TCR alpha and beta sequencing.

The sequence derives from a male donor with early-stage non-small cell lung cancer. The sample consisted of PBMCs, taken at surgery. The rearranged segments are TRBV29-1 and TRBJ1-2, with TRBD1 tentatively as D gene (6 bases match). The CDR3 region reads CSVFRGNYGYTF. The sequenced DNA is TGCAGCGTTTTCAGGGGAAACTATGGCTACACCTTC. Supplemented by the reference TRBV29-1 and TRBJ1-2 proteins around the CDR3, the complete variable domain is SAVISQKPSRDICQRGTSLTIQCQVDSQVTMMFWYRQQPGQSLTLIATANQGSEATYESGFVIDKFPISRPNLTFSTLTVSNMSPEDSSIYLCSVFRGNYGYTFGSGTRLTVV.